These 4 T cell receptor beta chains were sequenced from one sample in a study of control samples from healthy donors and cancer patients. TCRdb's copy holds only in-frame clones and misses some; the assay was immunoSEQ multiplex PCR. The sample includes under 200,000 clones, around 92% of them seen just once. Sequenced material: blood. The receptors come from a woman between 25 and 40 years old in good health.

The rearrangement joins TRBV27 to TRBJ1-1; D unclear. Germline CDR1 reads MNHEY; CDR2 reads SMNVEV (reference sequence). The CDR3 is made up of 14 amino acids. V was cut by 2 bases and J by 0 bases, with 7 bases left in between. The DNA of the CDR3 is TGTGCCAGCAGTTTAAGGACGGTGAACACTGAAGCTTTCTTT. This sequence encodes CASSLRTVNTEAFF.

Concerning this clone itself: This CDR3 is also generated by other DNA sequences in the sample. The genes are TRBV6-1 and TRBJ1-1; tentative D call: TRBD1 (5 bases). The CDR3 spans 12 residues. V lost 2 bases to trimming and J lost 5 bases, with 6 bases between them. Germline V gene data show CDR1 as MNHNS and CDR2 as SASEGT. In nucleotides, the CDR3 is TGTGCCAGCAGTGAACGGGGGACTGAAGCTTTCTTT. This encodes CASSERGTEAFF.

The chain joins TRBV28 to TRBJ2-2, with no clear D. This CDR3 is built from 13 residues. Per the germline V gene, CDR1 is MDHEN and CDR2 is SYDVKM. Trimming left V 3 bases short and J 5 bases short, with 7 bases between. The CDR3 protein is CASSLPMTGELFF. The DNA of the CDR3 is TGTGCCAGCAGTTTGCCCATGACCGGGGAGCTGTTTTTT.

This chain joins TRBV25-1 and TRBJ1-2, with 7 bases lining up with TRBD1. Germline V gene sequence: CDR1 MGHDK, CDR2 SYGVNS. This CDR3 region has 12 residues. J gave up 8 bases and V 7 bases, and 7 bases lay outside the gene matches. The chain's CDR3 is CASTHRGEGYTF. CDR3 sequence (DNA): TGTGCCAGCACCCACAGGGGCGAAGGCTACACCTTC.